The present T cell receptor (beta chain) was sequenced within a study of cytomegalovirus exposure and HLA in healthy donors. Germline V lookup: CDR1 SGDLS, CDR2 YYNGEE. Deletions cut 1 base from V and 3 bases from J, with 13 bases between. The CDR3 runs to 15 residues. Libraries were prepared by immunoSEQ multiplex PCR; TCRdb keeps only in-frame clonotypes and omits some of them. The sample contains tens of thousands of clones, 85% to 95% of which appear only once. This receptor was taken from a woman in her thirties in good health and CMV-seropositive. The specimen sequenced was PBMCs. The genes are TRBV9 and TRBJ1-1; D remains ambiguous. The CDR3 region has the DNA TGTGCCAGCAGCGTAAGCCCGCGGGGAGACACTGAAGCTTTCTTT. This encodes CASSVSPRGDTEAFF.